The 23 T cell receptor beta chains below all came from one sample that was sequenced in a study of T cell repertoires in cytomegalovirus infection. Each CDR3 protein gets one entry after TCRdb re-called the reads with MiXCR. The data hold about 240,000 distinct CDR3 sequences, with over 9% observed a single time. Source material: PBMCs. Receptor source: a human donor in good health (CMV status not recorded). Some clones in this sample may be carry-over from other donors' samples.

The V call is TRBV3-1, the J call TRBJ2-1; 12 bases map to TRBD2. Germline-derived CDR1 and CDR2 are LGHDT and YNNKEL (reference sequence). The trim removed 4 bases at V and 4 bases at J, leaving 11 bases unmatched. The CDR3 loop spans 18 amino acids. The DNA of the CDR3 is TGTGCCAGCAGCCCCGAACCCGTCACTAGCGGGGGGTACAATGAGCAGTTCTTC. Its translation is CASSPEPVTSGGYNEQFF.

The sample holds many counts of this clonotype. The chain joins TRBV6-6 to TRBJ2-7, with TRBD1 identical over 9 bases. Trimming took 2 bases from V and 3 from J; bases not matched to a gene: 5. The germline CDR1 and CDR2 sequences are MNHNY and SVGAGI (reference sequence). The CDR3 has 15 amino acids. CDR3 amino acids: CASSYTRDRDYEQYF. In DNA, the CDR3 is TGTGCCAGCAGTTACACCCGGGACAGGGACTACGAGCAGTACTTC.

The CDR3 here is CASRGVEDIQYF. CDR3 bases: TGTGCCAGTAGAGGGGTTGAGGACATTCAGTACTTC. The chain joins TRBV19 to TRBJ2-4; a possible D gene is TRBD1 (5 bases). Germline V gene lookup returns CDR1 LNHDA and CDR2 SQIVND (reference sequence). V lost 6 bases to trimming and J lost 8 bases, with 11 bases between them. The CDR3 extends over 12 amino acids. Using reference TRBV19 and TRBJ2-4 for the parts outside the CDR3, the full variable domain is DGGITQSPKYLFRKEGQNVTLSCEQNLNHDAMYWYRQDPGQGLRLIYYSQIVNDFQKGDIAEGYSVSREKKESFPLTVTSAQKNPTAFYLCASRGVEDIQYFGAGTRLSVL.

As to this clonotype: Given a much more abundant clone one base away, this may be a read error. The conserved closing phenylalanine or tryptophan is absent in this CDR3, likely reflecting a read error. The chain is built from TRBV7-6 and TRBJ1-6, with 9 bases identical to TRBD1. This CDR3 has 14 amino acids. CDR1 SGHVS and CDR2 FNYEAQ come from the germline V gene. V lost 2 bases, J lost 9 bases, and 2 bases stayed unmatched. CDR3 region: CASSLRTGVSPLHY. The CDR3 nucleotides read TGTGCCAGCAGCTTAAGGACAGGGGTTTCACCCCTCCACTAT.

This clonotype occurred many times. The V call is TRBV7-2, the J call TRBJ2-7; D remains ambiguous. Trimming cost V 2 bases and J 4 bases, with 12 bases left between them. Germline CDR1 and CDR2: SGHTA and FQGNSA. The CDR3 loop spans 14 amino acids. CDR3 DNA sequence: TGTGCCAGCAGCTTAAATTCAGGCAGATACGAGCAGTACTTC. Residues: CASSLNSGRYEQYF.

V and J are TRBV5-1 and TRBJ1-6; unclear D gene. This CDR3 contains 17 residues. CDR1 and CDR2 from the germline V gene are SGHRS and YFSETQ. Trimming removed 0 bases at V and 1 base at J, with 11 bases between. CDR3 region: CASSLASTGSYNSPLHF. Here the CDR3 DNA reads TGCGCCAGCAGCTTGGCAAGTACGGGGTCCTATAATTCACCCCTCCACTTT.

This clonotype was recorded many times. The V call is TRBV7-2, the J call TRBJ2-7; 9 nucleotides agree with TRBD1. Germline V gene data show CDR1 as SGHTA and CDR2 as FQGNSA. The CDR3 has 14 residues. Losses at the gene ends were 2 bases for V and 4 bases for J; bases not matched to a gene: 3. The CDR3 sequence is CASSLQGQGYEQYF. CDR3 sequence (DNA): TGTGCCAGCAGCTTACAGGGACAGGGTTACGAGCAGTACTTC. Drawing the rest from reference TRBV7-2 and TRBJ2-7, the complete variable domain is GAGVSQSPSNKVTEKGKDVELRCDPISGHTALYWYRQSLGQGLEFLIYFQGNSAPDKSGLPSDRFSAERTGGSVSTLTIQRTQQEDSAVYLCASSLQGQGYEQYFGPGTRLTVT.

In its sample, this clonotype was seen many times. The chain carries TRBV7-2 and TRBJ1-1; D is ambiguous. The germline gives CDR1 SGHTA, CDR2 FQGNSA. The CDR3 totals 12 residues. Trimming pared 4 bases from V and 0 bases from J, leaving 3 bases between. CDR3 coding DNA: TGTGCCAGCAGCTGGGTGAACACTGAAGCTTTCTTT. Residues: CASSWVNTEAFF. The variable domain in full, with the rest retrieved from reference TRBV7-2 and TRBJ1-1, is GAGVSQSPSNKVTEKGKDVELRCDPISGHTALYWYRQSLGQGLEFLIYFQGNSAPDKSGLPSDRFSAERTGGSVSTLTIQRTQQEDSAVYLCASSWVNTEAFFGQGTRLTVV.

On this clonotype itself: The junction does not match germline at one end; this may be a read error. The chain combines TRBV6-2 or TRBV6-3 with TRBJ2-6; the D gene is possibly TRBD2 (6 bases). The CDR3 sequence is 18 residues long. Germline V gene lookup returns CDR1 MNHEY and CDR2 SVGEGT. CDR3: CASGYSVGGHSGANVLTF. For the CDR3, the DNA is TGTGCCAGCGGTTACTCGGTAGGAGGGCACTCTGGGGCCAACGTCCTGACTTTC.

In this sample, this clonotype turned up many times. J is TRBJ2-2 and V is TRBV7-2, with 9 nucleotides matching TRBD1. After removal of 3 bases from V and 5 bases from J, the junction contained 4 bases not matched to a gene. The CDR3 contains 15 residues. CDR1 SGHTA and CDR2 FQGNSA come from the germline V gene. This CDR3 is CASSLGTGRTGELFF. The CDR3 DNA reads TGTGCCAGCAGCTTGGGGACAGGGCGAACCGGGGAGCTGTTTTTT.

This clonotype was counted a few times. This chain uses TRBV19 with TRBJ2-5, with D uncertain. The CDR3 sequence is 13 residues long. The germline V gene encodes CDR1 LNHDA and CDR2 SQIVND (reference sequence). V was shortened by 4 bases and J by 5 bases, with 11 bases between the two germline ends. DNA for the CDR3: TGTGCCAGTAGTACTACTGTGGGGGAGACCCAGTACTTC. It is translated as CASSTTVGETQYF.

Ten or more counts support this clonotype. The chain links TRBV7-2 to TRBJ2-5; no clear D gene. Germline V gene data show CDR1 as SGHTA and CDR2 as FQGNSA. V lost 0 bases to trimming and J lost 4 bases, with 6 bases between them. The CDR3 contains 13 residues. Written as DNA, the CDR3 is TGTGCCAGCAGCTTAGCGACGGGAGAGACCCAGTACTTC. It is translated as CASSLATGETQYF. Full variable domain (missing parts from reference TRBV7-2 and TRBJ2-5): GAGVSQSPSNKVTEKGKDVELRCDPISGHTALYWYRQSLGQGLEFLIYFQGNSAPDKSGLPSDRFSAERTGGSVSTLTIQRTQQEDSAVYLCASSLATGETQYFGPGTRLLVL.

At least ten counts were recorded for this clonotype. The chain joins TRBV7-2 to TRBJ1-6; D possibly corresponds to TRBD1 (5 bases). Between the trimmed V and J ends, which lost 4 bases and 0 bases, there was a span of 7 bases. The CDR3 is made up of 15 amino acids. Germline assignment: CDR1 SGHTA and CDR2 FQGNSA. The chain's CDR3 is CASSSQGSYNSPLHF. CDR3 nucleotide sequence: TGTGCCAGCAGCTCCCAGGGCTCCTATAATTCACCCCTCCACTTT. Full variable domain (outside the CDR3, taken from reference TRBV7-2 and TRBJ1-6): GAGVSQSPSNKVTEKGKDVELRCDPISGHTALYWYRQSLGQGLEFLIYFQGNSAPDKSGLPSDRFSAERTGGSVSTLTIQRTQQEDSAVYLCASSSQGSYNSPLHFGNGTRLTVT.

The CDR3 protein is CASKRVIREKLFF. The CDR3 DNA is TGTGCCAGCAAGCGGGTAATCCGAGAAAAACTGTTTTTT. This chain links TRBV2 with TRBJ1-4; D not certain. The CDR3 totals 13 residues. CDR1 and CDR2 (germline): SNHLY, FYNNEI. V was trimmed by 7 bases and J by 8 bases, leaving 14 bases between them.

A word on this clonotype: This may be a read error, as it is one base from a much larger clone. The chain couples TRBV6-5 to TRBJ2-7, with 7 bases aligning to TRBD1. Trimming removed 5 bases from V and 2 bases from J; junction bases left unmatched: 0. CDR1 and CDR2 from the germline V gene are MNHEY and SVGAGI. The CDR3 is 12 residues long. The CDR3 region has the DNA TGTGCCAGCAGTCAGGGGGCCTACGAGCAGTACTTC. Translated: CASSQGAYEQYF.

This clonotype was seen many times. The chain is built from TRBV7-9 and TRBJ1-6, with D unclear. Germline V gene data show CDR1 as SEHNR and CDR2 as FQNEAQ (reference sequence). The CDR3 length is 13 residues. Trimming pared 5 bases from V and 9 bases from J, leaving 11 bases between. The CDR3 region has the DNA TGTGCCAGCAGCCCCTTGGAAGGTTCACCCCTCCACTTT. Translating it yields CASSPLEGSPLHF. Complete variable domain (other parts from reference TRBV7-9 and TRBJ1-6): DTGVSQNPRHKITKRGQNVTFRCDPISEHNRLYWYRQTLGQGPEFLTYFQNEAQLEKSRLLSDRFSAERPKGSFSTLEIQRTEQGDSAMYLCASSPLEGSPLHFGNGTRLTVT.

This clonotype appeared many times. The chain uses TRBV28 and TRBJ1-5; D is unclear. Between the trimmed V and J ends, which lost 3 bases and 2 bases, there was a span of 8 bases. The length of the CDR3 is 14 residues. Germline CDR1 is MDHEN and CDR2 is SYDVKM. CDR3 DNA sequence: TGTGCCAGCAGTTTTATCAACGGCAATCAGCCCCAGCATTTT. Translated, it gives CASSFINGNQPQHF.

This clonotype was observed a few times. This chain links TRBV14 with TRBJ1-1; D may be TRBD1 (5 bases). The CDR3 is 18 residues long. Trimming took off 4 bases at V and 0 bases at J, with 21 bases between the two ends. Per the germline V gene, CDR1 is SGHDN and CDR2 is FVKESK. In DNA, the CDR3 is TGTGCCAGCAGCCGCATAAGGGACGGAACGTTAATGAACACTGAAGCTTTCTTT. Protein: CASSRIRDGTLMNTEAFF.

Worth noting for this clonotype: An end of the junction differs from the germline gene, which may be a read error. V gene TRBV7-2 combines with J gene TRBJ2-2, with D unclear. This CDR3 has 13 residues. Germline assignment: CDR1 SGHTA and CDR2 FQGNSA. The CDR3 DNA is TGTGCCAGCCGCTTACGTCTCACCGGGGAGCTGTTTTTT. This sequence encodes CASRLRLTGELFF.

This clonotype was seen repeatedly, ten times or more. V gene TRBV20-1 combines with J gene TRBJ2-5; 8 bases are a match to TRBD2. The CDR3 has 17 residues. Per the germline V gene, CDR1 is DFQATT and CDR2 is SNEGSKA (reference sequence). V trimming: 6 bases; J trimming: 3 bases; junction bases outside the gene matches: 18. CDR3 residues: CSAHKAGVGVREETQYF. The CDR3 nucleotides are TGCAGTGCCCATAAAGCGGGAGTGGGGGTTAGAGAAGAGACCCAGTACTTC.

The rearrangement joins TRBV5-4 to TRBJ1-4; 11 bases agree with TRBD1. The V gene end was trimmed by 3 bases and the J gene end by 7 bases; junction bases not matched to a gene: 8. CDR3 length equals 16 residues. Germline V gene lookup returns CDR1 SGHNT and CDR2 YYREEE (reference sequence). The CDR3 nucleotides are TGTGCCAGCAGCTCCCGGGACAGGGGGAACGGTGAAAAACTGTTTTTT. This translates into CASSSRDRGNGEKLFF.

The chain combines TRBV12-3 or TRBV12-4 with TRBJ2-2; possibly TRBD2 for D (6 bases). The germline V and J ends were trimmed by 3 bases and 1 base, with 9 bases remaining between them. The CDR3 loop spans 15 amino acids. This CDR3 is CASSFGSGNTGELFF. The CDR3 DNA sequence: TGTGCCAGCAGTTTTGGTAGCGGGAACACCGGGGAGCTGTTTTTT.

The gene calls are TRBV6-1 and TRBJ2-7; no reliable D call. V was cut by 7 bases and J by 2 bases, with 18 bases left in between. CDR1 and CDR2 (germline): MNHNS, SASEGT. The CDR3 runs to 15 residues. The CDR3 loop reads CASTPGRTLAYEQYF. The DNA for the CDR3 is TGTGCCAGCACCCCAGGACGGACCCTCGCCTACGAGCAGTACTTC.